This record concerns one TCR beta chain sequence. Original analysis: Amplification from reference gene primers served as the basis for estimated nucleated cell counts. The method was immunoSEQ multiplex PCR; TCRdb's version includes in-frame clones alone and lacks a portion of them. For V, J and clone size, that table is used; D and trimming come from the DNA. Of 220,000 or so clones in the sample, around 86% are singletons; the top ten hold approximately 8.4%. J lost 7 bases, V lost 9 bases, and 10 bases had no gene match. Germline CDR1 KGHDR, CDR2 SFDVKD. The CDR3 runs to 14 residues. This sample stems from a study of blood T cell repertoires in COVID-19. Study summary: From T cells, B-cell-depleted T cells, or PBMCs came the material, which was cDNA or gDNA.

The source of this sequence is a woman of 80 years or more with COVID-19, enrolled during active disease. The rearrangement uses TRBV24-1 and TRBJ2-3, with 9 bases lining up with TRBD2. Specimen: peripheral blood. The DNA for the CDR3 is TGTGCCACCTCTCTTGGCGGGAGGGTAAATACGCAGTATTTT. Amino acids: CATSLGGRVNTQYF.